This T cell receptor (beta chain) was identified during a study of T cell changes during pregnancy in multiple sclerosis. The junction had 10 bases not matched to a gene; V was cut back by 4 bases and J by 7 bases. Germline lookup yields CDR1 SGHTS and CDR2 YDEGEE. The length of the CDR3 is 16 residues. Measured with immunoSEQ multiplex PCR; TCRdb has only the in-frame clones, and not every one. The data hold 49,000 or so clones, with 92% observed a single time. The V call is TRBV5-8, the J call TRBJ2-1; 11 nucleotides align to TRBD2. The sample in question was peripheral blood, obtained in the third trimester of pregnancy. The receptor was derived from a female donor with multiple sclerosis, enrolled in a pregnancy study. CDR3 DNA sequence: TGTGCCAGCAGCCTTCAACGACTAGCGGGATCAAATGAGCAGTTCTTC. This codes for CASSLQRLAGSNEQFF.